This T cell receptor beta chain was recorded in a study of blood T cell repertoires in COVID-19. Study-wide context: There were acute and convalescent COVID-19 samples, and they came from the United States, Italy and Spain.

The CDR3 loop spans 13 amino acids. Trimming took 7 bases from V and 8 from J; bases not matched to a gene: 6. Per the germline V gene, CDR1 is MNHEY and CDR2 is SVGAGI. Those who participated ranged in age from about 18 to 89 years and resided in about two dozen US areas. Per the study methods: Amplification of reference gene primers was used by the study to estimate nucleated cell counts. The assay was immunoSEQ multiplex PCR, and TCRdb's table has in-frame clones only and misses some. That table gives V, J and clone size, and the DNA gave D and trimming. This table holds 120,000 to 150,000 clones, roughly four fifths found once.

Sequencing was performed on PBMCs or T cells enriched from blood (not recorded which). The V gene is TRBV6-5, the J gene TRBJ1-4; 8 nucleotides match TRBD1. This receptor was identified in a woman in her late teens or twenties who had been exposed to COVID-19. The DNA of the CDR3 is TGTGCCAGCAAGATCCCAGGGGGCGAAAAACTGTTTTTT. The encoded protein is CASKIPGGEKLFF.